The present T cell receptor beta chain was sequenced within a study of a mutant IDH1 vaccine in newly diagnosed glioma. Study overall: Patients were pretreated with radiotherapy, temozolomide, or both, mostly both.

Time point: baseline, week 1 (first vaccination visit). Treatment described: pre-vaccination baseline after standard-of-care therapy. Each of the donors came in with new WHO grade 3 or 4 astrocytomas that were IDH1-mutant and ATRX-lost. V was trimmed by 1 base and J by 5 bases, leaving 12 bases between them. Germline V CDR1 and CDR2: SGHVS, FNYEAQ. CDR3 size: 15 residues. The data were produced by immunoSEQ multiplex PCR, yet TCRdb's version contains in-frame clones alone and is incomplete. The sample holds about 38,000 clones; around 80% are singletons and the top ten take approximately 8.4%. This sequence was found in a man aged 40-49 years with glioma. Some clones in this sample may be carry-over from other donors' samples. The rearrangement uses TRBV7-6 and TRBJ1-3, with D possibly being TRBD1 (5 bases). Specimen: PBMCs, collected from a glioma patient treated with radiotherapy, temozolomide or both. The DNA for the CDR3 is TGTGCCAGCAGCTTAGTGTCGGGGGAGAGAAACACCATATATTTT. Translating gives CASSLVSGERNTIYF.